The 8 T cell receptor beta chains in this list originate from one sample, sequenced in a study of blood T cell repertoires in COVID-19. The protocol was immunoSEQ multiplex PCR, while the TCRdb copy is restricted to in-frame clones and leaves out a portion. This table has a few hundred thousand clones, around 85% appearing once. The source material was peripheral blood. The source is a woman aged 65 to 85 with COVID-19, enrolled during active disease.

V is TRBV11-2 and J is TRBJ1-2; tentatively, D is TRBD1 (5 bases). The CDR3 has 13 residues. V shed 1 base and J shed 4 bases, with 7 bases lying between them. The V gene's germline CDR1 is SGHAT and CDR2 FQNNGV. The CDR3 DNA is TGTGCCAGCAGCTTAGGCGGGGGCTATGGCTACACCTTC. As protein: CASSLGGGYGYTF.

The chain is built from TRBV10-3 and TRBJ1-3, with 7 bases aligning to TRBD1. V lost 5 bases to trimming and J lost 3 bases; unmatched junction nucleotides: 13. Germline V CDR1 and CDR2: ENHRY, SYGVKD. The CDR3 runs to 17 residues. The CDR3, as DNA: TGTGCCATCAGTACGACAGGGTTGCCGACATTTGGAAACACCATATATTTT. This encodes CAISTTGLPTFGNTIYF.

The J gene is TRBJ2-5, the V gene TRBV24-1; 11 bases agree with TRBD2. Trimming removed 3 bases from V and 3 bases from J; junction bases left unmatched: 14. Germline V gene sequence: CDR1 KGHDR, CDR2 SFDVKD. The CDR3 is made up of 19 amino acids. As DNA, the CDR3 is TGTGCCACCAGTGATCCTTATAATCTCCTAGCGGGGGGTGAAGAGACCCAGTACTTC. It yields the protein CATSDPYNLLAGGEETQYF.

This chain connects TRBV19 to TRBJ1-2, with 7 nucleotides matching TRBD1. This CDR3 is built from 14 residues. Unmatched junction bases numbered 15, after V lost 4 bases and J lost 13 bases. Germline V gene sequence: CDR1 LNHDA, CDR2 SQIVND (reference sequence). The CDR3 DNA follows: TGTGCCAGTAGTACCCAACGGGACAGTTTGCCGTCCACCTTC. This gives the protein CASSTQRDSLPSTF. Full variable domain (outside the CDR3, taken from reference TRBV19 and TRBJ1-2): DGGITQSPKYLFRKEGQNVTLSCEQNLNHDAMYWYRQDPGQGLRLIYYSQIVNDFQKGDIAEGYSVSREKKESFPLTVTSAQKNPTAFYLCASSTQRDSLPSTFGSGTRLTVV.

This clone has more than one count but fewer than ten. V gene TRBV27 combines with J gene TRBJ2-1, with 11 bases aligning to TRBD2. V shed 7 bases and J 2 bases; nucleotides not matched to a gene: 10. CDR1 and CDR2 (germline): MNHEY, SMNVEV (reference sequence). CDR3 length equals 17 residues. The CDR3 protein is CASTKFLAGGTYNEQFF. The CDR3 region has the DNA TGTGCCAGCACAAAGTTTTTAGCGGGGGGGACCTACAATGAGCAGTTCTTC.

The chain couples TRBV13 to TRBJ2-3; 12 bases are shared with TRBD2. The CDR3 sequence is 22 residues long. Germline-derived CDR1 and CDR2 are PRHDT and FYEKMQ (reference sequence). The V segment lost 3 bases and the J segment 0 bases; nucleotides outside the gene matches: 19. CDR3 sequence (DNA): TGTGCCAGCAGCTTGACCCTTCATCTAGCGGGGGGGCCTCAATCTAGCACAGATACGCAGTATTTT. Translating gives CASSLTLHLAGGPQSSTDTQYF.

The V and J genes are TRBV7-3 and TRBJ2-3; no reliable D call. The CDR3 loop spans 14 amino acids. The germline V gene encodes CDR1 SGHTA and CDR2 FQGTGA. Trimming pared 0 bases from V and 6 bases from J, leaving 10 bases between. The CDR3 here is CASSLTAEADTQYF. The CDR3 DNA is TGTGCCAGCAGCTTAACGGCTGAGGCGGATACGCAGTATTTT.

This rearrangement joins TRBV19 to TRBJ2-7; tentatively, D is TRBD2 (6 bases). Germline assignment: CDR1 LNHDA and CDR2 SQIVND (reference sequence). Trimming removed 9 bases at V and 3 bases at J, with 9 bases between. The CDR3 length is 11 residues. In nucleotides, the CDR3 is TGTGCCAGCGACGGGGGCTACGAGCAGTACTTC. As protein: CASDGGYEQYF.